This passage covers 4 T cell receptor beta chains from one sample sequenced in a study of blood T cell repertoires in COVID-19 (dated by TCRdb to 2018 to 2020). The library was obtained by the immunoSEQ multiplex PCR assay. TCRdb re-hosts the immuneACCESS table, in-frame sequences only. Its copies lack some clones; in the studies checked, an unresolved V gene accounts for under half of them, and the cause for the rest is not known. Present in this sample are 350,000 to 400,000 clones, 91% of which were seen just once. Roughly 0.86% of the sample goes to the ten largest clones. Input material: PBMCs or T cells enriched from blood (not recorded which). The receptors shown here come from a woman aged 40 to 55 who had been exposed to COVID-19.

This rearrangement joins TRBV6-5 to TRBJ2-7; possibly TRBD1 for D (6 bases). The germline CDR1 and CDR2 sequences are MNHEY and SVGAGI. V was trimmed by 1 base and J by 4 bases, leaving 11 bases between them. CDR3 size: 14 residues. CDR3 sequence (DNA): TGTGCCAGCAGTTACTATGGCAGGGGATACGAGCAGTACTTC. The encoded protein is CASSYYGRGYEQYF.

The chain links TRBV5-6 to TRBJ2-5, with 7 bases identical to TRBD1. Trimming took 4 bases from V and 0 from J; bases not matched to a gene: 6. Germline V gene sequence: CDR1 SGHDT, CDR2 YYEEEE. The CDR3 has 15 residues. In nucleotides, the CDR3 is TGTGCCAGCAGCCTCGGACAGGTGAACCAAGAGACCCAGTACTTC. This encodes CASSLGQVNQETQYF.

V and J are TRBV6-4 and TRBJ1-6; 7 bases agree with TRBD1. Germline loops: CDR1 MRHNA, CDR2 SNTAGT. Trimming at V came to 0 bases and at J to 7 bases, leaving 3 bases not matched to a gene. This CDR3 has 15 amino acids. CDR3 region: CASSDSTGMNSPLHF. DNA for the CDR3: TGTGCCAGCAGTGACTCGACAGGGATGAATTCACCCCTCCACTTT.

V is TRBV9 and J is TRBJ1-2; tentative D call: TRBD1 (5 bases). V lost 3 bases and J lost 4, with 22 bases in between. This CDR3 is 17 amino acids long. Germline loops: CDR1 SGDLS, CDR2 YYNGEE. CDR3 sequence (DNA): TGTGCCAGCAGCGCCCCCCAGGGTGGTCCCCGGGCCTATGGCTACACCTTC. It yields the protein CASSAPQGGPRAYGYTF.